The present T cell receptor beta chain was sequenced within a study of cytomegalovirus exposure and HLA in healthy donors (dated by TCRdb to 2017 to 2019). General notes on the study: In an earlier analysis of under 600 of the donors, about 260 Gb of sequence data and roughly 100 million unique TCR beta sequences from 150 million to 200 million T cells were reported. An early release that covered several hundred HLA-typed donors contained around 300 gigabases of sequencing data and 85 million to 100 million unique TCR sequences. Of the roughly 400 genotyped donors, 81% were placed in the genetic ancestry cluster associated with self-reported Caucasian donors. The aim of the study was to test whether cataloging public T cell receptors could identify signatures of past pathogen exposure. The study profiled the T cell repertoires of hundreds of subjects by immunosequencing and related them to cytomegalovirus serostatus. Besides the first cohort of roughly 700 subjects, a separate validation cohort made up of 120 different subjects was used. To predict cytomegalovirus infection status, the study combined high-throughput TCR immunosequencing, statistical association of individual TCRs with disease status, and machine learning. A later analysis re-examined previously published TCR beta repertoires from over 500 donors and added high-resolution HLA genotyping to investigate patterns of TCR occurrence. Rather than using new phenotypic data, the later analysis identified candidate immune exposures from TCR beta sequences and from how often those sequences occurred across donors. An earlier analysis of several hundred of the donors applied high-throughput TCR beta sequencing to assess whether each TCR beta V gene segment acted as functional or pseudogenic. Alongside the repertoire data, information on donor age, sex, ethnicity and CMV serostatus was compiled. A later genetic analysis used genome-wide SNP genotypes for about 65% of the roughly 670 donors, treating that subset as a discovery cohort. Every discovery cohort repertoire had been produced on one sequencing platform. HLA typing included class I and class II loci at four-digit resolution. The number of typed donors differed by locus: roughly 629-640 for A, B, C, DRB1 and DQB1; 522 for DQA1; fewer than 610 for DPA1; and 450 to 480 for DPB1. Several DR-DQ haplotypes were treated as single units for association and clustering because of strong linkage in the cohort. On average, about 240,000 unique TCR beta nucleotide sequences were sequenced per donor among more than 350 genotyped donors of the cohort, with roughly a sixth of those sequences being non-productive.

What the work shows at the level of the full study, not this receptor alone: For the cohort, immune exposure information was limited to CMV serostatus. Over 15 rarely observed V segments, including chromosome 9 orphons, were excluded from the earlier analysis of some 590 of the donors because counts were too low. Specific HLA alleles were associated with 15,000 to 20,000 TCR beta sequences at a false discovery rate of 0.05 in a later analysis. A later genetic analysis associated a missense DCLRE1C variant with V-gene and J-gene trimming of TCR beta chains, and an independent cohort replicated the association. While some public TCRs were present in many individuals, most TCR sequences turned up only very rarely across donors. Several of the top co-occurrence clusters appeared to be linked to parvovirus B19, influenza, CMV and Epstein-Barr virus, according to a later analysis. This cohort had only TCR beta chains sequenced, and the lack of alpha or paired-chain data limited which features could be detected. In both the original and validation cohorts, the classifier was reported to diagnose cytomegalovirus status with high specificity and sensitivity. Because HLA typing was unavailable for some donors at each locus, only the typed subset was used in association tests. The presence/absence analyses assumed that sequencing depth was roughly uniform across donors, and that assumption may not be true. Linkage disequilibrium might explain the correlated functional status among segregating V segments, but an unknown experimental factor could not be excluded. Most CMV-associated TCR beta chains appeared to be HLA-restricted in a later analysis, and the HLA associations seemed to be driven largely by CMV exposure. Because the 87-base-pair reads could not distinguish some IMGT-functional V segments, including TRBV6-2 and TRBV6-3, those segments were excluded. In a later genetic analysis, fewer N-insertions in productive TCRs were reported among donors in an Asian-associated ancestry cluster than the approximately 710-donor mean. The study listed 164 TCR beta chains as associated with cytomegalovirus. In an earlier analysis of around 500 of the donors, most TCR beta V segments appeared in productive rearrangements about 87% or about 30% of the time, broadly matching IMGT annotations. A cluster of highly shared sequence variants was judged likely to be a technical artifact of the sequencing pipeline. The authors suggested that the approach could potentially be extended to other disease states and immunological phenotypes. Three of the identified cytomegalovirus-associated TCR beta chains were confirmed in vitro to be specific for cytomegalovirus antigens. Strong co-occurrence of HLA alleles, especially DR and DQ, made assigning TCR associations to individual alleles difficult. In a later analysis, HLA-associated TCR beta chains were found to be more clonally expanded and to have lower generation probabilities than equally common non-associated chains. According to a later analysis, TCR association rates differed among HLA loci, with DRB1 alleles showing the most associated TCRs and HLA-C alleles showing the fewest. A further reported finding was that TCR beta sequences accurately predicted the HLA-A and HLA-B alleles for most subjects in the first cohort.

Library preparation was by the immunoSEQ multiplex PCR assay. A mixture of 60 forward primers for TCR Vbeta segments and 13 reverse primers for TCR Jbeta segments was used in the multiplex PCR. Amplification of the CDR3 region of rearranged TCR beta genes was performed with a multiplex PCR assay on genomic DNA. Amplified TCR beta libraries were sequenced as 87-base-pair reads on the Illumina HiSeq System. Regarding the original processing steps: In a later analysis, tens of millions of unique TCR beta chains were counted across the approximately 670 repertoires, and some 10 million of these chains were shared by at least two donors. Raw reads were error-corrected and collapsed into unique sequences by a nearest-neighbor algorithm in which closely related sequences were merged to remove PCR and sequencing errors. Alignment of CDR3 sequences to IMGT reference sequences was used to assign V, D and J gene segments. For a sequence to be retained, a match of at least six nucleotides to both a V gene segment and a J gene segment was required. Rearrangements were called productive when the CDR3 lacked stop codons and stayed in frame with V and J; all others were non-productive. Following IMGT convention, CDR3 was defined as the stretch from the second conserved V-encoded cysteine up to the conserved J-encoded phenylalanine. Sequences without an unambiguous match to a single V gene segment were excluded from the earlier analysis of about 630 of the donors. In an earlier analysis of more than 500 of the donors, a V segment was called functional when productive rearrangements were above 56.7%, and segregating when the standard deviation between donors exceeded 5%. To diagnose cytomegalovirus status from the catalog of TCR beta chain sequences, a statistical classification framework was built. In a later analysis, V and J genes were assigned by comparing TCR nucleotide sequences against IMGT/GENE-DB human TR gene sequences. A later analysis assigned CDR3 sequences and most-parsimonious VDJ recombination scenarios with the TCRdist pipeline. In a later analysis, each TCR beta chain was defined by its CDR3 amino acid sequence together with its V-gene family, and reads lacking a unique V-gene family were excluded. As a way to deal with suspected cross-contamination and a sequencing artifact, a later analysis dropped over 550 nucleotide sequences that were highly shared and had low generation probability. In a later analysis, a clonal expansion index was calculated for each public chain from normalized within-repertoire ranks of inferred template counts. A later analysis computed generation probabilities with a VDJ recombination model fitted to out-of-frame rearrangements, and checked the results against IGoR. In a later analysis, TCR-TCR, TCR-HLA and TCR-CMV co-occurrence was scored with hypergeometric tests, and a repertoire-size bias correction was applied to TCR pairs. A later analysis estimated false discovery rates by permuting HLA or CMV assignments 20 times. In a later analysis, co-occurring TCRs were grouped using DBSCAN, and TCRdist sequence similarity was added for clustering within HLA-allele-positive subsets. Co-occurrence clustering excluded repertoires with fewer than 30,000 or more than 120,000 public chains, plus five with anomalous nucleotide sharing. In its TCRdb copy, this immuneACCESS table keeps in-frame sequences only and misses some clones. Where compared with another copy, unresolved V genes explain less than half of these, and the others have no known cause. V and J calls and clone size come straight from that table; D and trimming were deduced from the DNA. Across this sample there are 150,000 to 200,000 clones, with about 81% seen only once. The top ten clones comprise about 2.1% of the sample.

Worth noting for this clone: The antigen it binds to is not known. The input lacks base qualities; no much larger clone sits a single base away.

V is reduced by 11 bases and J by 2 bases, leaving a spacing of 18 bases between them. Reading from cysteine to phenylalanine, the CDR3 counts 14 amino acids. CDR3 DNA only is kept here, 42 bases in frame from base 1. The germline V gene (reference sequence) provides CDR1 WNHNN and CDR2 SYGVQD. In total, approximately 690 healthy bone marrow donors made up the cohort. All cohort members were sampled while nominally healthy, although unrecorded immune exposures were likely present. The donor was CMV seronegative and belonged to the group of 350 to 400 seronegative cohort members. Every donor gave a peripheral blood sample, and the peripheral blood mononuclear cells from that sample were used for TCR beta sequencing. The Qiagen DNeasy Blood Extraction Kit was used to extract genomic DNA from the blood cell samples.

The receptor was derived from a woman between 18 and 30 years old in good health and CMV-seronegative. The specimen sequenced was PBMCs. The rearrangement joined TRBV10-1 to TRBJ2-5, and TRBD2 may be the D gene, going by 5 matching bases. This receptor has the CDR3 CADLRTSGQETQYF. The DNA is TGCGCCGACCTACGCACCTCGGGGCAAGAGACCCAGTACTTC.